The 20 T cell receptor beta chains below were found in one sample sequenced in a study of T-cell reconstitution after alpha-beta-depleted transplantation in children. TCRbeta library construction was performed incorporating unique molecular identifiers. Using its own MiXCR run on the PCR reads, TCRdb lists one record per CDR3 protein. Seen here are fewer than 750,000 distinct CDR3 sequences, around 23% observed once, and the top ten hold 11% to 15%. The sequences come from PBMCs, mostly from graft donor cells, collected 360 days after TCRalphabeta/CD19-depleted stem cell transplant. Source of these receptors: a boy younger than two who had a stem cell transplant for acute myeloid leukemia, so the T cells may come from the graft donor.

The chain carries TRBV4-3 and TRBJ2-7; D could derive from TRBD1 or TRBD2 (6 bases each). The CDR3 totals 16 residues. The V end was cut by 0 bases, the J end by 2 bases, with 14 bases between. The germline V gene encodes CDR1 LGHNA and CDR2 YSLEER. The CDR3 loop is CASSQDVNREAYEQYF. The DNA of the CDR3 is TGCGCCAGCAGCCAAGATGTTAACAGGGAGGCCTACGAGCAGTACTTC.

About this clonotype itself: A much bigger clone sits one base away, suggesting this may be a read error. The genes are TRBV11-2 and TRBJ2-7, with 9 bases aligning to TRBD2. Losses at the gene ends were 5 bases for V and 3 bases for J; bases not matched to a gene: 5. This CDR3 comprises 14 residues. Germline lookup yields CDR1 SGHAT and CDR2 FQNNGV. CDR3 bases: TGTGCCAGCAGCCCGGGACTAGCCTTCTACGAGCAGTACTTC. Its protein product is CASSPGLAFYEQYF.

This clonotype showed up many times. The chain joins TRBV6-2 or TRBV6-3 to TRBJ2-7, with D possibly matching TRBD2 (6 bases). The CDR3 loop spans 17 amino acids. Trimming left V 0 bases short and J 0 bases short, with 15 bases between. Per germline, CDR1 MNHEY and CDR2 SVGEGT. CDR3 DNA: TGTGCCAGCAGTTACTCGACCGGGCGGGGTTTCTCCTACGAGCAGTACTTC. Translated: CASSYSTGRGFSYEQYF.

The chain combines TRBV20-1 with TRBJ2-1; D call uncertain. V gave up 6 bases and J gave up 8 bases, with 8 bases separating them. CDR1 is DFQATT and CDR2 is SNEGSKA in the germline V gene (reference sequence). The CDR3 loop spans 10 amino acids. This CDR3 reads CSALTHEQFF. For the CDR3, the DNA is TGCAGTGCCCTGACCCATGAGCAGTTCTTC.

The chain employs TRBV20-1 and TRBJ1-4; tentatively, D is TRBD1 (5 bases). The CDR3 covers 14 residues. The V gene lost 3 bases and the J gene lost 10 bases, with 18 bases spanning the gap. CDR1 and CDR2 from the germline V gene are DFQATT and SNEGSKA (reference sequence). CDR3 coding DNA: TGCAGTGCTAGCCAAGGGGCCGGAATTGGAAAACTGTTTTTT. Its protein product is CSASQGAGIGKLFF.

This clonotype was recorded at least ten times. This chain links TRBV29-1 with TRBJ2-5, with D unclear. Germline CDR1 SQVTM, CDR2 ANQGSEA. The CDR3 totals 12 residues. The germline V and J ends were trimmed by 3 bases and 2 bases, with 7 bases remaining between them. CDR3 protein: CSVDLLQETQYF. CDR3 DNA sequence: TGCAGCGTTGACCTTCTTCAAGAGACCCAGTACTTC.

In this sample, this clonotype turned up many times. This chain links TRBV10-3 with TRBJ2-7, with a possible D match to TRBD1 (5 bases). The CDR3 extends over 14 amino acids. Germline V lookup: CDR1 ENHRY, CDR2 SYGVKD. With 6 bases removed from V and 3 bases from J, the gap between germline ends came to 15 bases. The CDR3 spells CAIRGDSPDYEQYF. CDR3 sequence (DNA): TGTGCCATCAGAGGAGACAGTCCCGACTACGAGCAGTACTTC.

The gene calls are TRBV15 and TRBJ2-7, with TRBD2 matching over 10 bases. Germline V gene sequence: CDR1 LNHNV, CDR2 YYDKDF (reference sequence). The junction had 3 bases not matched to a gene; V was cut back by 3 bases and J by 4 bases. The CDR3 has 14 amino acids. The CDR3 region is CATSSPSGGYEQYF. The CDR3 DNA sequence: TGTGCCACCAGCAGTCCTAGCGGGGGTTACGAGCAGTACTTC.

This clonotype was found many times. The chain links TRBV28 to TRBJ2-3; D may be TRBD2 (7 bases). Germline CDR1 and CDR2: MDHEN and SYDVKM. The ends were cut back, 3 bases at V and 4 bases at J, with 14 bases in the middle. There are 15 residues in the CDR3. The CDR3: CASSLGGAWADTQYF. CDR3 DNA: TGTGCCAGCAGTTTGGGGGGGGCATGGGCAGATACGCAGTATTTT. The full variable domain, completed using reference TRBV28 and TRBJ2-3, is DVKVTQSSRYLVKRTGEKVFLECVQDMDHENMFWYRQDPGLGLRLIYFSYDVKMKEKGDIPEGYSVSREKKERFSLILESASTNQTSMYLCASSLGGAWADTQYFGPGTRLTVL.

The chain combines TRBV29-1 with TRBJ1-2, with D perhaps TRBD1 (5 bases). V was cut by 1 base and J by 5 bases, with 14 bases left in between. The germline V gene encodes CDR1 SQVTM and CDR2 ANQGSEA. The length of the CDR3 is 14 residues. As DNA, the CDR3 is TGCAGCGTTGAAGTTGCGCAGGGCGGGTATGGCTACACCTTC. It translates to CSVEVAQGGYGYTF. The full variable domain, with the rest looked up from reference TRBV29-1 and TRBJ1-2, is SAVISQKPSRDICQRGTSLTIQCQVDSQVTMMFWYRQQPGQSLTLIATANQGSEATYESGFVIDKFPISRPNLTFSTLTVSNMSPEDSSIYLCSVEVAQGGYGYTFGSGTRLTVV.

The sample holds a few counts of this clonotype. The rearrangement joins TRBV7-2 to TRBJ2-7; D not resolved. CDR3 size: 14 residues. Trimming took 2 bases from V and 4 from J, leaving 12 bases between them. From germline, CDR1 is SGHTA and CDR2 FQGNSA. The CDR3 here is CASSLLALGYEQYF. In DNA, the CDR3 is TGTGCCAGCAGCTTACTGGCATTAGGTTACGAGCAGTACTTC.

The chain combines TRBV12-3 or TRBV12-4 with TRBJ2-1; weak D call: TRBD2 (6 bases). CDR3 length: 15 residues. Trimming stripped 4 bases from V and 6 bases from J, with 16 bases between. The CDR3: CASSSWGTSRNEQFF. The DNA for the CDR3 is TGTGCCAGCAGTTCATGGGGAACTAGCCGCAATGAGCAGTTCTTC.

This clonotype turned up a few times. The chain carries TRBV12-3 or TRBV12-4 and TRBJ2-3; the match to TRBD2 covers 10 bases. The CDR3 covers 15 residues. Trimming at V came to 5 bases and at J to 7 bases, leaving 9 bases not matched to a gene. This chain's CDR3 is CASSQTSGAPNTQYF. CDR3 DNA: TGTGCCAGCAGTCAAACTAGCGGGGCCCCAAATACGCAGTATTTT.

This clonotype was seen a few times. The V and J genes are TRBV12-3 or TRBV12-4 and TRBJ1-5; unclear D gene. The CDR3 extends over 16 amino acids. Trimming shortened V by 3 bases and J by 5 bases, and 17 bases separated the two germline ends. CDR3 nucleotide sequence: TGTGCCAGCAGTTTTATGCAGACATCGGGGTATCAGCCCCAGCATTTT. Its protein is CASSFMQTSGYQPQHF.

The J gene is TRBJ2-5, the V gene TRBV7-2; TRBD1 might be the D (6 bases). The CDR3 sequence is 13 residues long. Germline V CDR1 and CDR2: SGHTA, FQGNSA. The V gene lost 5 bases and the J gene lost 4 bases, with 11 bases spanning the gap. CDR3 sequence reads: CASSPTGIETQYF. The CDR3 DNA sequence: TGTGCCAGCAGCCCAACAGGGATAGAGACCCAGTACTTC.

This clonotype was counted only a few times. The J gene is TRBJ1-5, the V gene TRBV19; D possibly corresponds to TRBD1 (6 bases). Germline V lookup: CDR1 LNHDA, CDR2 SQIVND (reference sequence). With 3 bases removed from V and 7 bases from J, the gap between germline ends came to 13 bases. This CDR3 spans 14 amino acids. The CDR3 loop is CASSIRGARQPQHF. Here the CDR3 DNA reads TGTGCCAGTAGTATTAGGGGGGCTCGGCAGCCCCAGCATTTT.

In this sample, this clonotype turned up a few times. This rearrangement joins TRBV20-1 to TRBJ2-7; 12 nucleotides align to TRBD2. In germline, CDR1 is DFQATT, CDR2 SNEGSKA (reference sequence). CDR3 length: 14 amino acids. Trimming took 4 bases from V and 3 from J; bases not matched to a gene: 4. CDR3 sequence reads: CSAILAGGLYEQYF. CDR3 nucleotides: TGCAGTGCTATACTAGCGGGGGGCCTCTACGAGCAGTACTTC.

This clonotype was seen many times. The genes are TRBV6-5 and TRBJ1-1, with 7 bases aligning to TRBD1. Germline CDR1 is MNHEY and CDR2 is SVGAGI. J was trimmed by 7 bases and V by 0 bases; bases with no gene match: 5. CDR3 size: 14 residues. The CDR3 here is CASSYSEGGGEAFF. As DNA, the CDR3 is TGTGCCAGCAGTTACTCAGAAGGGGGCGGTGAAGCTTTCTTT.

The chain carries TRBV4-1 and TRBJ2-3; 7 nucleotides line up with TRBD1. Germline V gene sequence: CDR1 MGHRA, CDR2 YSYEKL. This CDR3 region has 14 residues. V lost 2 bases to trimming and J lost 4 bases; unmatched junction nucleotides: 3. CDR3 nucleotides: TGCGCCAGCAGCCAATACAGGGGCCCAGATACGCAGTATTTT. Amino acid sequence: CASSQYRGPDTQYF.

The chain carries TRBV7-8 and TRBJ2-2, with D maybe TRBD1 (6 bases). The germline V and J ends were trimmed by 5 bases and 4 bases, with 14 bases remaining between them. CDR3 size: 15 residues. Germline V gene sequence: CDR1 SGHVS, CDR2 FQNEAQ. CDR3 amino acids: CASSLDRPVTGELFF. In nucleotides, the CDR3 is TGTGCCAGCAGCCTTGACAGGCCTGTCACCGGGGAGCTGTTTTTT.